The 5 T cell receptor beta chains below all came from one sample that was sequenced in a study of identical twins. Using its own MiXCR run on the 5' RACE reads, TCRdb lists one record per CDR3 protein. The repertoire has 550,000 to 700,000 distinct CDR3 sequences, around 20% of them found once; the top ten carry roughly 4%. These same data were also listed under a study on T cells expressing NK-cell markers.

The material sequenced was PBMCs. Receptor source: a woman younger than 30 in good health.

The CDR3 spells CASSVAAGGLYNEQFF. The DNA of the CDR3 is TGTGCCAGCAGCGTAGCAGCGGGGGGCCTGTACAATGAGCAGTTCTTC. The rearrangement links TRBV9 to TRBJ2-1, with TRBD2 matching 9 bases. Per germline, CDR1 SGDLS and CDR2 YYNGEE. V lost 0 bases to trimming and J lost 4 bases; unmatched junction nucleotides: 5. This CDR3 comprises 16 residues. Together with reference TRBV9 and TRBJ2-1, the CDR3 gives the full variable domain: DSGVTQTPKHLITATGQRVTLRCSPRSGDLSVYWYQQSLDQGLQFLIQYYNGEERAKGNILERFSAQQFPDLHSELNLSSLELGDSALYFCASSVAAGGLYNEQFFGPGTRLTVL.

This clonotype was observed many times. The chain carries TRBV29-1 and TRBJ1-3, with 8 bases identical to TRBD1. Germline-derived CDR1 and CDR2 are SQVTM and ANQGSEA. V was pared by 7 bases and J by 4 bases, with 6 bases of the junction left unmatched. The CDR3 has 13 residues. CDR3 DNA: TGCAGCGCCGAGGACAGGGTCGGAAACACCATATATTTT. This codes for CSAEDRVGNTIYF.

The chain joins TRBV5-6 to TRBJ2-3, with D perhaps matching TRBD1 (7 bases). Germline V gene sequence: CDR1 SGHDT, CDR2 YYEEEE. The V end was cut by 5 bases, the J end by 0 bases, with 13 bases between. The CDR3 runs to 15 residues. The CDR3 reads CASSWRGLSTDTQYF. In nucleotides, the CDR3 is TGTGCCAGCAGTTGGAGGGGGCTGAGCACAGATACGCAGTATTTT.

This clonotype was observed a few times. The chain has TRBV20-1 and TRBJ2-1; 10 bases map to TRBD2. J gave up 4 bases and V 6 bases, and 6 bases lay outside the gene matches. This CDR3 is 14 amino acids long. The germline gives CDR1 DFQATT, CDR2 SNEGSKA (reference sequence). For the CDR3, the DNA is TGCAGTGCCTCCGGACTAGCGGAATACAATGAGCAGTTCTTC. Residues: CSASGLAEYNEQFF.

This clonotype was picked up a small number of times. The V gene is TRBV4-3, the J gene TRBJ2-1; 13 positions match TRBD2. This CDR3 has 20 residues. V lost 0 bases to trimming and J lost 3 bases; unmatched junction nucleotides: 11. The V gene's germline CDR1 is LGHNA and CDR2 YSLEER. CDR3 sequence: CASSQELWPGTSGNYNEQFF. The CDR3 bases are TGCGCCAGCAGCCAAGAGCTGTGGCCCGGGACTAGCGGGAACTACAATGAGCAGTTCTTC.